This T cell receptor (beta chain) was documented in a study of T cells in Graves' hyperthyroidism and ophthalmopathy. Study-level results: Most thyroid-expanded clonotypes above 0.001 were also found in blood.

Worth noting for this clonotype: Its antigen is unknown.

TCR beta CDR3 region amplification was performed from RNA transcripts. First-round RT-PCR targeting the TCR CDR3 was performed with the HTBI primer set. MiXCR, run by TCRdb on the multiplex PCR reads, gives a single entry per CDR3 protein. The sample records 500,000 to 650,000 distinct CDR3 sequences, 40% to 55% being singletons. Per germline, CDR1 SNHLY and CDR2 FYNNEI. V was trimmed by 3 bases and J by 7 bases, leaving 6 bases between them. The CDR3 sequence is 12 residues long. V is TRBV2 and J is TRBJ2-2; D possibly corresponds to TRBD1 (5 bases). Sequenced input: peripheral blood or thyroid tissue (not recorded which). The receptor was derived from an adult woman with Graves' disease, either hyperthyroidism or ophthalmopathy (not recorded which). The DNA for the CDR3 is TGTGCCAGCAGTGACAGGGTCGGGGAGCTGTTTTTT. Translation gives CASSDRVGELFF.